Sequencing of this T cell receptor beta chain was carried out in a study of T cells in Graves' hyperthyroidism and ophthalmopathy. Findings and caveats of the study: Ophthalmopathy and stable hyperthyroidism were told apart by a 13 V-J model.

There are a few counts of this clonotype. Its cognate antigen is unknown. Trimming pared 8 bases from V and 5 bases from J, leaving 19 bases between. In germline, CDR1 is MDHEN, CDR2 SYDVKM. This CDR3 spans 15 amino acids. Researchers amplified the TCR beta CDR3 regions from RNA transcripts. With the HTBI primer set, the TCR CDR3 went through a first round of RT-PCR. MiXCR, applied by TCRdb to the multiplex PCR reads, yields one record per CDR3 protein. This table has 700,000 or so distinct CDR3 sequences, about 17% appearing once. The sequenced sample consisted of blood. The rearrangement uses TRBV28 and TRBJ1-5, with a tentative D call TRBD1 (6 bases). The source of this sequence is a man in his late teens or twenties with Graves' hyperthyroidism. Here the CDR3 DNA reads TGTGCCAGCGGTGGGGGGCACGCCCGCGATCAGCCCCAGCATTTT. Translating it yields CASGGGHARDQPQHF.